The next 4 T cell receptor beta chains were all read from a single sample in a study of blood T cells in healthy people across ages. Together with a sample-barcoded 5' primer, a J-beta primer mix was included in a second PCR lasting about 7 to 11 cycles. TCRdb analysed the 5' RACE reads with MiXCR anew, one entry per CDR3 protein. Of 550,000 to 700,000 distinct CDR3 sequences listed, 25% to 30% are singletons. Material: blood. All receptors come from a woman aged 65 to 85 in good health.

CDR3: CAISESGASYTF. The CDR3 DNA sequence: TGTGCCATCAGTGAGTCTGGGGCTTCCTACACCTTC. The chain is built from TRBV10-3 and TRBJ1-2; D possibly corresponds to TRBD1 (5 bases). CDR1 is ENHRY, CDR2 SYGVKD, per germline. This CDR3 has 12 residues. The V and J ends lost 0 bases and 10 bases respectively, with 9 bases between them.

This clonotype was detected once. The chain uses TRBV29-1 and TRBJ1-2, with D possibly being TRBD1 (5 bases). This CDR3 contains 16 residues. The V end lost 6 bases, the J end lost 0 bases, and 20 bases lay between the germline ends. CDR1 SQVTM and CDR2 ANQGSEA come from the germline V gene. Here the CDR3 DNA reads TGCAGCGTCGCTGACGAAGCAGGGACCCCTAACTATGGCTACACCTTC. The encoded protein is CSVADEAGTPNYGYTF.

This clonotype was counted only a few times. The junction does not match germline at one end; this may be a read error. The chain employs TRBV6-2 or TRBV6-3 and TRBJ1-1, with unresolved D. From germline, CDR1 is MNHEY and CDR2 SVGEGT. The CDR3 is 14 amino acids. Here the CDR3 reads CATSETPSPREAFF. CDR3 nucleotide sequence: TGTGCCACCAGTGAGACCCCCTCACCCCGGGAAGCTTTCTTT.

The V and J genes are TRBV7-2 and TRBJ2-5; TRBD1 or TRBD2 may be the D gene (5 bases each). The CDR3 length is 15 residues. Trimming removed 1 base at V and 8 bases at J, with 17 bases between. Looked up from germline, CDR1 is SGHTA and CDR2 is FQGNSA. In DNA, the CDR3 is TGTGCCAGCAGCTTAGTCTCTCAGGGAGAAGGAACCCAGTACTTC. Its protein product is CASSLVSQGEGTQYF.